Below, 14 T cell receptor beta chains from the same sample are listed, as sequenced in a study of T cells in Graves' hyperthyroidism and ophthalmopathy (dated by TCRdb to between 2018 and 2021). Library preparation used multiplex PCR. Sequencing was carried out with an Illumina HiSeq 2000. The TCR beta CDR3 regions were amplified from RNA transcripts. A first-round RT-PCR of the TCR CDR3 used the HTBI primer set with the Qiagen OneStep RT-PCR kit. TCRdb ran its own pipeline on the public reads, namely fastp trimming at Q25 and MiXCR clone calling, and kept in-frame beta chains. All rows with the same CDR3 protein become a single entry with the most common DNA and genes. The sample yields about 420,000 distinct CDR3 sequences; around 15% were counted once. Together, the top ten hold 5% to 6.5% of the sample. The sample consisted of blood. The receptors shown here come from a woman younger than 35 with Graves' hyperthyroidism.

In this sample, this clonotype turned up a few times. The CDR3, as DNA: TGTGCCAGCAGTTACCAACGAGTCTGGGCTTTCTTT. Amino acids: CASSYQRVWAFF. The chain uses TRBV6-9 and TRBJ1-1; no reliable D call. The germline V gene encodes CDR1 MNHGY and CDR2 SVAAGI. Trimming cost V 3 bases and J 11 bases, with 13 bases left between them. This CDR3 has 12 residues.

The rearrangement joins TRBV19 to TRBJ1-2; D perhaps matches TRBD1 (6 bases). CDR1 and CDR2 from the germline V gene are LNHDA and SQIVND (reference sequence). The CDR3 runs 15 residues. V was trimmed by 6 bases and J by 3 bases, leaving 17 bases between them. CDR3 protein: CASSTQQRTDYGYTF. The CDR3 region has the DNA TGTGCCAGTAGCACCCAACAGCGGACAGACTATGGCTACACCTTC.

A few counts support this clonotype. This may arise from a read error, as a much more abundant clone is one base away. The DNA of the CDR3 is TGTGCCAGCAGCGAGGGACAGCTCACAGATACGCAGTATTTT. Translating gives CASSEGQLTDTQYF. The gene calls are TRBV9 and TRBJ2-3; 7 nucleotides align to TRBD1. The CDR3 runs 14 residues. Germline V lookup: CDR1 SGDLS, CDR2 YYNGEE. V dropped 3 bases and J dropped 2; count of bases not matched to a gene: 3.

Concerning this clonotype itself: Being one base from a much bigger clone, this may be a read error. The V call is TRBV6-2 or TRBV6-3, the J call TRBJ2-3; no definite D call. The V gene's germline CDR1 is MNHEY and CDR2 SVGEGT. The ends were cut back, 2 bases at V and 2 bases at J, with 5 bases in the middle. This CDR3 is built from 13 residues. DNA for the CDR3: TGTGCCAGCAGTTACACAACCACAGATACGCAGTATTTT. Translated, it gives CASSYTTTDTQYF.

This clonotype was seen at least ten times. This rearrangement joins TRBV28 to TRBJ2-1; unclear D gene. Germline V gives CDR1 MDHEN, CDR2 SYDVKM. The length of the CDR3 is 18 residues. V shed 7 bases and J shed 3 bases, with 25 bases lying between them. As DNA, the CDR3 is TGTGCCAGCACCCCGCTCTTAGCCTCCCCATCTTACTACAATGAGCAGTTCTTC. This encodes CASTPLLASPSYYNEQFF.

This clonotype was counted many times. The chain uses TRBV6-1 and TRBJ1-5; the D gene is possibly TRBD1 (6 bases). The germline V gene has CDR1 MNHNS and CDR2 SASEGT. There are 15 residues in the CDR3. V shed 6 bases and J shed 0 bases, with 12 bases lying between them. The CDR3 coding sequence is TGTGCCAGCAGCGTCGGACAGATTAGCAATCAGCCCCAGCATTTT. Its translation is CASSVGQISNQPQHF.

This clonotype showed up many times. This chain uses TRBV7-2 with TRBJ1-1; D gene ambiguous. V was cut by 1 base and J by 8 bases, with 11 bases left in between. This CDR3 region has 13 residues. The V gene's germline CDR1 is SGHTA and CDR2 FQGNSA. The CDR3 spells CASSLEGLGEAFF. CDR3 sequence (DNA): TGTGCCAGCAGCTTAGAAGGGTTGGGAGAAGCTTTCTTT. Together with reference TRBV7-2 and TRBJ1-1, the CDR3 gives the full variable domain: GAGVSQSPSNKVTEKGKDVELRCDPISGHTALYWYRQSLGQGLEFLIYFQGNSAPDKSGLPSDRFSAERTGGSVSTLTIQRTQQEDSAVYLCASSLEGLGEAFFGQGTRLTVV.

This rearrangement joins TRBV12-3 or TRBV12-4 to TRBJ2-1, with D unclear. The CDR3 has 13 amino acids. Deletions cut 6 bases from V and 4 bases from J, with 10 bases between. CDR3: CASSGVRYNEQFF. CDR3 nucleotides: TGTGCCAGCAGCGGAGTCAGATACAATGAGCAGTTCTTC.

Many counts were recorded for this clonotype. V is TRBV3-1 and J is TRBJ2-1; weak D call: TRBD2 (5 bases). The ends were cut back, 0 bases at V and 0 bases at J, with 12 bases in the middle. The CDR3 length is 17 residues. Germline V gene data show CDR1 as LGHDT and CDR2 as YNNKEL (reference sequence). The CDR3 DNA is TGTGCCAGCAGCCAAGATGCGGTTGCGGGCTCCTACAATGAGCAGTTCTTC. Translation: CASSQDAVAGSYNEQFF.

In its sample, this clonotype was seen a few times. The chain links TRBV19 to TRBJ1-2, with a weak D call TRBD1 (6 bases). CDR3 length: 14 amino acids. Trimming took off 3 bases at V and 2 bases at J, with 10 bases between the two ends. Germline assignment: CDR1 LNHDA and CDR2 SQIVND (reference sequence). CDR3 sequence: CASSIRQENYGYTF. For the CDR3, the DNA is TGTGCCAGTAGTATCAGACAGGAGAACTATGGCTACACCTTC.

This clonotype was picked up a small number of times. The CDR3 DNA reads as TGTGCCAGCTCTACAAACCTAGCGGGATTAGATACGCAGTATTTT. Residues: CASSTNLAGLDTQYF. This chain links TRBV18 with TRBJ2-3, with TRBD2 matching 9 bases. Germline V gene sequence: CDR1 KGHSH, CDR2 LQKENI. The junction had 9 bases not matched to a gene; V was cut back by 6 bases and J by 5 bases. This CDR3 spans 15 amino acids.

The rearrangement links TRBV5-6 to TRBJ2-2; 8 bases fit TRBD1. Losses at the gene ends were 4 bases for V and 7 bases for J; bases not matched to a gene: 12. CDR3 size: 16 residues. CDR1 is SGHDT and CDR2 is YYEEEE in the germline V gene. DNA for the CDR3: TGTGCCAGCAGCCCCTGGGACAGGTCCTTGATCGGGGAGCTGTTTTTT. Its protein product is CASSPWDRSLIGELFF.

The table lists this clonotype with many counts. The V call is TRBV6-9, the J call TRBJ2-3, with 7 bases identical to TRBD2. There are 14 residues in the CDR3. From germline, CDR1 is MNHGY and CDR2 SVAAGI. The ends lost 5 bases at V and 6 bases at J; junction bases unmatched: 8. DNA of the CDR3: TGTGCCAGCAGTCCACGGACTAGACCCGATACGCAGTATTTT. Protein product: CASSPRTRPDTQYF.

This clonotype has a count of ten or more. This sequence joins TRBV10-3 and TRBJ2-2; D not resolved. This CDR3 spans 13 amino acids. V was trimmed by 10 bases and J by 3 bases, leaving 12 bases between them. CDR1 ENHRY and CDR2 SYGVKD come from the germline V gene. CDR3: CANRGVDTGELFF. The CDR3 bases are TGTGCCAACCGAGGCGTGGACACCGGGGAGCTGTTTTTT.